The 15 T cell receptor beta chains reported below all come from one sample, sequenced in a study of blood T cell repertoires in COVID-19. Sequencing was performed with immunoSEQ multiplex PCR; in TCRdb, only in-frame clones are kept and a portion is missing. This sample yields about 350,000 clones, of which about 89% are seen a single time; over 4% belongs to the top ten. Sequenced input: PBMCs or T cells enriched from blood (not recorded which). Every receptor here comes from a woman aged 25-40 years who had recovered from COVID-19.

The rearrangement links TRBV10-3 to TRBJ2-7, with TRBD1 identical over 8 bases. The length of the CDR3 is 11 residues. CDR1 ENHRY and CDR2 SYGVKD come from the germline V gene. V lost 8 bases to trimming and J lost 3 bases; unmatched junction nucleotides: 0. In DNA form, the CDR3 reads TGTGCCATCGGACAGGGCTACGAGCAGTACTTC. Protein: CAIGQGYEQYF.

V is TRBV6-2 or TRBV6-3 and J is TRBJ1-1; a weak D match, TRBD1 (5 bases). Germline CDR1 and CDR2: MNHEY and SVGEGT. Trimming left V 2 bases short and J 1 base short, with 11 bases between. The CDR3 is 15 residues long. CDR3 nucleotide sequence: TGTGCCAGCAGTTACACCTACAGGAGGAACACTGAAGCTTTCTTT. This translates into CASSYTYRRNTEAFF.

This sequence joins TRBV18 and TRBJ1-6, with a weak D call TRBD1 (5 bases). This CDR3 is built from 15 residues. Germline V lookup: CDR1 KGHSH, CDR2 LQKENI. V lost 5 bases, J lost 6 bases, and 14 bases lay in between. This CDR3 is CASSAMTGGNSPLHF. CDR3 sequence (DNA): TGTGCCAGCTCAGCTATGACGGGGGGTAATTCACCCCTCCACTTT.

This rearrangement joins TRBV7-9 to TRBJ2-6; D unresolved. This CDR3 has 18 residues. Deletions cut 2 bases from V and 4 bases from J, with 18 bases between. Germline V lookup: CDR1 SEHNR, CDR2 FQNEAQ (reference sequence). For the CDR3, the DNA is TGTGCCAGCAGCTTACATCCAGGTCTTTTTACCGGGGCCAACGTCCTGACTTTC. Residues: CASSLHPGLFTGANVLTF.

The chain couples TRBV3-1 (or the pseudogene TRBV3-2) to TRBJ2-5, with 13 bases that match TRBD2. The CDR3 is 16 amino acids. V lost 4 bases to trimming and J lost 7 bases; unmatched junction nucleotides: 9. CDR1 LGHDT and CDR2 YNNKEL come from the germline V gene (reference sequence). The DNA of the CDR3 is TGTGCCAGCAGCCCGCTGACTAGCGGGGGGCCGGGGACCCAGTACTTC. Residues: CASSPLTSGGPGTQYF.

DNA of the CDR3: TGTGCCAGCAGTTACGGGCGGGAGACCAGCAATCAGCCCCAGCATTTT. It translates to CASSYGRETSNQPQHF. The chain employs TRBV6-5 and TRBJ1-5; D ambiguous. The CDR3 totals 16 residues. CDR1 and CDR2 from the germline V gene are MNHEY and SVGAGI. V was clipped by 2 bases and J by 1 base, with 12 bases between them.

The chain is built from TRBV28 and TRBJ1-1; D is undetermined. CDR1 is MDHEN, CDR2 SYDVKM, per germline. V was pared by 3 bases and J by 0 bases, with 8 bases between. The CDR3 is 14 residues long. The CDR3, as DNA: TGTGCCAGCAGTTTTACAGCTATGAACACTGAAGCTTTCTTT. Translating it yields CASSFTAMNTEAFF.

The DNA of the CDR3 is TGTGCTAGTACGGACAGGCTAAACAATGAGCAGTTCTTC. Encoded protein: CASTDRLNNEQFF. The chain combines TRBV12-5 with TRBJ2-1, with 7 bases fitting TRBD1. The CDR3 covers 13 residues. Germline-derived CDR1 and CDR2 are LGHNT and FRNRAP. J gave up 5 bases and V 8 bases, and 6 bases lay outside the gene matches.

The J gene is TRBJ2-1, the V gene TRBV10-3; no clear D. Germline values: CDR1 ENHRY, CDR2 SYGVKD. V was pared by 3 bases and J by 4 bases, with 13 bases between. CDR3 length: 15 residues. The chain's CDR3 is CAISDGGPGYNEQFF. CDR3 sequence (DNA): TGTGCCATCAGTGACGGTGGCCCCGGGTACAATGAGCAGTTCTTC.

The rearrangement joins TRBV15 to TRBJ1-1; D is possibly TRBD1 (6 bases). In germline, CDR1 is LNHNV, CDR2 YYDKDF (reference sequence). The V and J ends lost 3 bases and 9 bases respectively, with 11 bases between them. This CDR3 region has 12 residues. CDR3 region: CATSRVDRKAFF. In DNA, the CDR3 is TGTGCCACCAGCAGGGTTGACAGGAAAGCTTTCTTT.

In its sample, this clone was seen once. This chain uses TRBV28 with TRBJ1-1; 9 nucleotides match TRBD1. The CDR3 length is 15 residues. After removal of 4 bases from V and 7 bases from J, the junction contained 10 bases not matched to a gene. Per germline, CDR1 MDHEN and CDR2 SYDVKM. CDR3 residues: CASSSLPTGGNEAFF. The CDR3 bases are TGTGCCAGCAGTTCCCTCCCGACAGGGGGTAATGAAGCTTTCTTT. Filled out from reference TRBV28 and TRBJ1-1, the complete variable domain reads DVKVTQSSRYLVKRTGEKVFLECVQDMDHENMFWYRQDPGLGLRLIYFSYDVKMKEKGDIPEGYSVSREKKERFSLILESASTNQTSMYLCASSSLPTGGNEAFFGQGTRLTVV.

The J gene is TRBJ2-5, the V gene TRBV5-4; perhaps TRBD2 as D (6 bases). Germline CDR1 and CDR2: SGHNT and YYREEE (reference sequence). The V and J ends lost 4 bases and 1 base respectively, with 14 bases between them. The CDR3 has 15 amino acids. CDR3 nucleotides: TGTGCCAGCAGCCCCCGATCGGGACTCCAAGAGACCCAGTACTTC. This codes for CASSPRSGLQETQYF. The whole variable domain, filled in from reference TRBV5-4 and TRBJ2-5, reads ETGVTQSPTHLIKTRGQQVTLRCSSQSGHNTVSWYQQALGQGPQFIFQYYREEENGRGNFPPRFSGLQFPNYSSELNVNALELDDSALYLCASSPRSGLQETQYFGPGTRLLVL.

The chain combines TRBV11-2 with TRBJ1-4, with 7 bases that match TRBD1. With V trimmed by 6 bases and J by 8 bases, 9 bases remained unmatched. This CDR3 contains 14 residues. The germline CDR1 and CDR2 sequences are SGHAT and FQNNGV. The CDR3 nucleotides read TGTGCCAGCAGATTTACAGGGGTAGGGGAAAAACTGTTTTTT. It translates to CASRFTGVGEKLFF.

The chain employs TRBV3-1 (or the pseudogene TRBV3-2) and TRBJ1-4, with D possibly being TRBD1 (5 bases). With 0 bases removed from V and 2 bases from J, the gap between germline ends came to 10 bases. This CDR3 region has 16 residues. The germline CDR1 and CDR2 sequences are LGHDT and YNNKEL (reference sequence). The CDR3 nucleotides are TGTGCCAGCAGCCAAGAGGCGGGACCCACTAATGAAAAACTGTTTTTT. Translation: CASSQEAGPTNEKLFF.

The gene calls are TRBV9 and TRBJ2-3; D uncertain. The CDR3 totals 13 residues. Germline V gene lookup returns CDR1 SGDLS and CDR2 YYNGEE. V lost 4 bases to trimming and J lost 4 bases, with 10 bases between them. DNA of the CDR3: TGTGCCAGCAGCCCTATCCCCCCAGATACGCAGTATTTT. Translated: CASSPIPPDTQYF.